The rows below give T cell receptor beta chains drawn from one sample of a study of T-cell reconstitution after alpha-beta-depleted transplantation in children. TCRdb fed the PCR reads into MiXCR, producing one record per CDR3 protein. The table lists 350,000 to 450,000 distinct CDR3 sequences, 20% of them singletons. This specimen consisted of PBMCs from the stem cell graft donor, obtained from the stem cell graft. All receptors derive from a human donor who donated a stem cell graft to a child with acute myeloid leukemia. The CDR3 runs from the conserved cysteine through the conserved F or W. Fields, in order: clone size, D gene, J gene, V gene, CDR3 protein, CDR3 DNA. A D gene is named only where the DNA matches it firmly. Clone size is given for some rows only: seen once, a few or many times, or a class if the clone is expanded.

clone_size: NA; d_call: TRBD2; j_call: TRBJ2-1; v_call: TRBV11-2; cdr3_aa: CASSARTSGRYNEQFF; cdr3_nt: TGTGCCAGCAGCGCGAGGACTAGCGGGAGGTACAATGAGCAGTTCTTC
clone_size: few; d_call: NA; j_call: TRBJ2-7; v_call: TRBV5-1; cdr3_aa: CASSLEGRTLSYEQYF; cdr3_nt: TGCGCCAGCAGCTTGGAAGGCAGGACACTTTCCTACGAGCAGTACTTC
clone_size: NA; d_call: NA; j_call: TRBJ2-1; v_call: TRBV7-2; cdr3_aa: CASSLLTRPDNEQFF; cdr3_nt: TGTGCCAGCAGCTTATTAACTAGACCCGACAATGAGCAGTTCTTC
clone_size: NA; d_call: NA; j_call: TRBJ2-1; v_call: TRBV12-3/TRBV12-4; cdr3_aa: CASMTHRSYNEQFF; cdr3_nt: TGTGCCAGCATGACACACCGCTCCTACAATGAGCAGTTCTTC
clone_size: few; d_call: NA; j_call: TRBJ2-3; v_call: TRBV25-1; cdr3_aa: CASSEFLELPETQYF; cdr3_nt: TGTGCCAGCAGTGAATTTCTGGAACTGCCTGAGACGCAGTATTTT
clone_size: few; d_call: TRBD1; j_call: TRBJ1-2; v_call: TRBV20-1; cdr3_aa: CSVNQDRTGNYGYTF; cdr3_nt: TGCAGTGTTAATCAGGATCGGACAGGGAACTATGGCTACACCTTC
clone_size: once; d_call: NA; j_call: TRBJ1-1; v_call: TRBV20-1; cdr3_aa: CSANPPGRFNGEAFF; cdr3_nt: TGCAGTGCTAACCCCCCAGGGAGATTCAATGGTGAAGCTTTCTTT
clone_size: many; d_call: NA; j_call: TRBJ2-3; v_call: TRBV20-1; cdr3_aa: CSARLLLTDTQYF; cdr3_nt: TGCAGTGCTAGACTGCTCCTCACAGATACGCAGTATTTT
clone_size: once; d_call: NA; j_call: TRBJ2-7; v_call: TRBV5-1; cdr3_aa: CASSFPGRSYEQYF; cdr3_nt: TGCGCCAGCAGCTTCCCCGGGAGATCGTACGAGCAGTACTTC
clone_size: few; d_call: NA; j_call: TRBJ2-3; v_call: TRBV24-1; cdr3_aa: CATSDSSRVDTQYF; cdr3_nt: TGTGCCACCAGTGATTCAAGCCGTGTAGATACGCAGTATTTT
clone_size: few; d_call: NA; j_call: TRBJ1-1; v_call: TRBV7-2; cdr3_aa: CASSADWGTTEAFF; cdr3_nt: TGTGCCAGCAGCGCGGACTGGGGGACCACTGAAGCTTTCTTT
clone_size: NA; d_call: TRBD2; j_call: TRBJ2-1; v_call: TRBV12-3/TRBV12-4; cdr3_aa: CATRLELAGYNEQFF; cdr3_nt: TGTGCCACCCGCCTTGAGCTAGCGGGTTACAATGAGCAGTTCTTC
clone_size: few; d_call: TRBD2; j_call: TRBJ2-3; v_call: TRBV10-3; cdr3_aa: CAISESRRGSTDTQYF; cdr3_nt: TGTGCCATCAGTGAGTCTCGGCGGGGGAGCACAGATACGCAGTATTTT
clone_size: NA; d_call: NA; j_call: TRBJ2-1; v_call: TRBV25-1; cdr3_aa: CASSAFGQKHNEQFF; cdr3_nt: TGTGCCAGCAGTGCCTTTGGGCAGAAACACAATGAGCAGTTCTTC
clone_size: few; d_call: TRBD2; j_call: TRBJ2-3; v_call: TRBV4-1; cdr3_aa: CASSQEAGGLSTDTQYF; cdr3_nt: TGCGCCAGCAGCCAAGAGGCGGGAGGGCTTAGCACAGATACGCAGTATTTT
clone_size: few; d_call: NA; j_call: TRBJ1-4; v_call: TRBV4-2; cdr3_aa: CASSQGGGSEKLFF; cdr3_nt: TGTGCCAGCAGCCAAGGGGGTGGTAGTGAAAAACTGTTTTTT
clone_size: few; d_call: TRBD1; j_call: TRBJ1-1; v_call: TRBV4-3; cdr3_aa: CASSHLTGGTEAFF; cdr3_nt: TGCGCCAGCAGCCACCTGACAGGGGGCACTGAAGCTTTCTTT
clone_size: NA; d_call: NA; j_call: TRBJ2-5; v_call: TRBV7-2; cdr3_aa: CASSPQTGYGETQYF; cdr3_nt: TGTGCCAGCAGCCCGCAAACAGGGTACGGAGAGACCCAGTACTTC
clone_size: NA; d_call: NA; j_call: TRBJ2-5; v_call: TRBV7-9; cdr3_aa: CASSLAGTGYQETQYF; cdr3_nt: TGTGCCAGCAGCTTAGCAGGAACAGGGTACCAAGAGACCCAGTACTTC
clone_size: NA; d_call: NA; j_call: TRBJ1-2; v_call: TRBV20-1; cdr3_aa: CRGARNYGYTF; cdr3_nt: TGCAGGGGGGCCAGGAACTATGGCTACACCTTC
clone_size: NA; d_call: NA; j_call: TRBJ1-6; v_call: TRBV27; cdr3_aa: CASSFLGQPNSPLHF; cdr3_nt: TGTGCCAGCAGTTTTCTGGGACAACCGAATTCACCCCTCCACTTT
clone_size: NA; d_call: TRBD2; j_call: TRBJ2-5; v_call: TRBV29-1; cdr3_aa: CSVEEVRGAGRAATQYF; cdr3_nt: TGCAGCGTTGAAGAAGTTAGGGGGGCCGGGAGGGCCGCCACCCAGTACTTC
clone_size: NA; d_call: TRBD1; j_call: TRBJ2-4; v_call: TRBV10-1; cdr3_aa: CASSESKGQSAKNIQYF; cdr3_nt: TGCGCCAGCAGTGAGTCGAAGGGACAGTCAGCCAAAAACATTCAGTACTTC
clone_size: few; d_call: NA; j_call: TRBJ1-1; v_call: TRBV4-2; cdr3_aa: CASSQVGILTVNTEAFF; cdr3_nt: TGTGCCAGCAGCCAAGTAGGGATTTTGACAGTGAACACTGAAGCTTTCTTT
clone_size: few; d_call: NA; j_call: TRBJ2-1; v_call: TRBV12-3/TRBV12-4; cdr3_aa: CASSLVEASYNEQFF; cdr3_nt: TGTGCCAGCAGTTTAGTCGAAGCCTCCTACAATGAGCAGTTCTTC
clone_size: few; d_call: NA; j_call: TRBJ2-1; v_call: TRBV9; cdr3_aa: CASSVRGDRISNNEQFF; cdr3_nt: TGTGCCAGCAGCGTACGGGGTGATAGAATCTCGAACAATGAGCAGTTCTTC
clone_size: NA; d_call: NA; j_call: TRBJ2-7; v_call: TRBV5-1; cdr3_aa: CASSFYPGETYEQYF; cdr3_nt: TGCGCCAGCAGCTTTTATCCCGGCGAGACCTACGAGCAGTACTTC
clone_size: many; d_call: NA; j_call: TRBJ2-1; v_call: TRBV29-1; cdr3_aa: CSLSGNHNEQFF; cdr3_nt: TGCAGCCTCTCCGGGAACCACAATGAGCAGTTCTTC
clone_size: many; d_call: NA; j_call: TRBJ2-1; v_call: TRBV29-1; cdr3_aa: CSVEWGGSYNEQFF; cdr3_nt: TGCAGCGTTGAATGGGGAGGCTCCTACAATGAGCAGTTCTTC
clone_size: NA; d_call: TRBD1; j_call: TRBJ1-2; v_call: TRBV14; cdr3_aa: CASSIDRGFGYTF; cdr3_nt: TGTGCCAGCAGCATTGACAGGGGGTTTGGCTACACCTTC
clone_size: few; d_call: NA; j_call: TRBJ1-2; v_call: TRBV4-1; cdr3_aa: CASSQVGWGGYTF; cdr3_nt: TGCGCCAGCAGCCAAGTAGGGTGGGGTGGCTACACCTTC
clone_size: NA; d_call: NA; j_call: TRBJ2-5; v_call: TRBV11-2; cdr3_aa: CASSFGNQRGETQYF; cdr3_nt: TGTGCCAGCAGCTTTGGAAACCAGAGGGGTGAGACCCAGTACTTC
clone_size: NA; d_call: TRBD2; j_call: TRBJ2-1; v_call: TRBV4-3; cdr3_aa: CASSQLSGRATGEQFF; cdr3_nt: TGCGCCAGCAGCCAACTCAGCGGGAGGGCCACGGGTGAGCAGTTCTTC
clone_size: many; d_call: NA; j_call: TRBJ2-3; v_call: TRBV12-3/TRBV12-4; cdr3_aa: CASLLGEEDTQYF; cdr3_nt: TGTGCCAGTTTATTGGGGGAGGAAGATACGCAGTATTTT
clone_size: few; d_call: NA; j_call: TRBJ2-6; v_call: TRBV5-1; cdr3_aa: CASSLSLGSGANVLTF; cdr3_nt: TGCGCCAGCAGCTTGTCTTTGGGCTCTGGGGCCAACGTCCTGACTTTC
clone_size: NA; d_call: NA; j_call: TRBJ1-3; v_call: TRBV14; cdr3_aa: CASSGRNTIYF; cdr3_nt: TGTGCCAGCAGCGGTAGAAACACCATATATTTT
clone_size: few; d_call: NA; j_call: TRBJ1-1; v_call: TRBV2; cdr3_aa: CASSSGNAEAFF; cdr3_nt: TGTGCCAGCAGTTCAGGGAACGCTGAAGCTTTCTTT
clone_size: NA; d_call: TRBD1; j_call: TRBJ2-2; v_call: TRBV20-1; cdr3_aa: CSARWSTGPNTGELFF; cdr3_nt: TGCAGTGCTAGATGGTCGACAGGGCCAAACACCGGGGAGCTGTTTTTT
clone_size: many; d_call: NA; j_call: TRBJ2-1; v_call: TRBV29-1; cdr3_aa: CSVLLSSYNEQFF; cdr3_nt: TGCAGCGTTCTTCTGAGCTCCTACAATGAGCAGTTCTTC
clone_size: NA; d_call: NA; j_call: TRBJ2-3; v_call: TRBV27; cdr3_aa: CASSRRPAGTDTQYF; cdr3_nt: TGTGCCAGCAGCCGACGTCCCGCCGGCACAGATACGCAGTATTTT
clone_size: NA; d_call: NA; j_call: TRBJ2-7; v_call: TRBV7-9; cdr3_aa: CASSVRDAYEQYF; cdr3_nt: TGTGCCAGCAGCGTTCGGGACGCCTACGAGCAGTACTTC
clone_size: few; d_call: NA; j_call: TRBJ2-1; v_call: TRBV7-3; cdr3_aa: CASSLQGSGGNEQFF; cdr3_nt: TGTGCCAGCAGCTTACAGGGTAGCGGAGGCAATGAGCAGTTCTTC
clone_size: NA; d_call: NA; j_call: TRBJ2-5; v_call: TRBV20-1; cdr3_aa: CSAQGGGQETQYF; cdr3_nt: TGCAGTGCCCAGGGGGGGGGGCAGGAGACCCAGTACTTC
clone_size: few; d_call: NA; j_call: TRBJ1-5; v_call: TRBV9; cdr3_aa: CASSAHGRTDQPQHF; cdr3_nt: TGTGCCAGCAGCGCCCACGGACGCACGGACCAGCCCCAGCATTTT
clone_size: once; d_call: NA; j_call: TRBJ2-1; v_call: TRBV20-1; cdr3_aa: CSASWEINEQFF; cdr3_nt: TGCAGTGCTAGCTGGGAGATAAATGAGCAGTTCTTC
clone_size: many; d_call: TRBD2; j_call: TRBJ2-3; v_call: TRBV6-4; cdr3_aa: CASSESGLAGSDTQYF; cdr3_nt: TGTGCCAGCAGTGAGTCGGGACTAGCGGGATCAGATACGCAGTATTTT